Each of the 4 T cell receptor beta chains below was sequenced from the same sample in a study of OX40 agonist ivuxolimab in advanced cancers. Clones were read by immunoSEQ multiplex PCR, and TCRdb kept only the in-frame ones, dropping some. The sample has about 80,000 clones; 86% are singletons. Specimen: CD4+ or CD8+ T cells sorted from blood, collected in a trial of the OX40 agonist ivuxolimab. These receptors were collected from an adult with an advanced solid tumor such as melanoma, head and neck, liver or kidney cancer.

With respect to this clone: Different DNA sequences within this sample yield the same CDR3. V and J are TRBV11-2 and TRBJ1-1; tentative D call: TRBD1 (5 bases). CDR1 and CDR2 (germline): SGHAT, FQNNGV. V lost 5 bases and J lost 8, with 6 bases in between. CDR3 size: 10 residues. In nucleotides, the CDR3 is TGTGCCAGCAGCCGGGGCGAAGCTTTCTTT. Translation gives CASSRGEAFF.

V gene TRBV7-2 combines with J gene TRBJ1-2; D is ambiguous. Germline CDR1 SGHTA, CDR2 FQGNSA. This CDR3 contains 15 residues. Trimming shortened V by 5 bases and J by 5 bases, and 18 bases separated the two germline ends. CDR3 sequence: CASSPSSLVGYGYTF. CDR3 in DNA: TGTGCCAGCAGCCCCTCTTCCCTGGTCGGTTATGGCTACACCTTC.

The rearrangement joins TRBV5-1 to TRBJ2-3, with no clear D. Per the germline V gene, CDR1 is SGHRS and CDR2 is YFSETQ. This CDR3 is 11 amino acids long. V lost 3 bases to trimming and J lost 5 bases, with 4 bases between them. The chain's CDR3 is CASSSEDTQYF. CDR3 coding DNA: TGCGCCAGCAGCTCGGAAGATACGCAGTATTTT.

The gene calls are TRBV19 and TRBJ1-4, with D maybe TRBD1 (6 bases). The CDR3 is 15 residues long. V was trimmed by 4 bases and J by 7 bases, leaving 16 bases between them. Germline V gene lookup returns CDR1 LNHDA and CDR2 SQIVND (reference sequence). CDR3 sequence: CASSTDRSSSEKLFF. CDR3 nucleotides: TGTGCCAGTAGTACCGACAGGAGTTCGAGTGAAAAACTGTTTTTT.